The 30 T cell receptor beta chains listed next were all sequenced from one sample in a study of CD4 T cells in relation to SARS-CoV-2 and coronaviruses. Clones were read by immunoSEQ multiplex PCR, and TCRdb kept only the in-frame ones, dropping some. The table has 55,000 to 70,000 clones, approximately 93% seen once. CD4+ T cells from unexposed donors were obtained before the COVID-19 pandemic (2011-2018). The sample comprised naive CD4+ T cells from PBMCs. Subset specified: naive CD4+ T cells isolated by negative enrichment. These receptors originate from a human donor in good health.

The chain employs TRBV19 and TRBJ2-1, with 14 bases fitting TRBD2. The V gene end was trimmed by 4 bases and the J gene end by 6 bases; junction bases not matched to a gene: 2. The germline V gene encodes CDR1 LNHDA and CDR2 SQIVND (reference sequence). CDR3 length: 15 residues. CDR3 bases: TGTGCCAGTAGTAGACTAGCGGGAGGGCGCAATGAGCAGTTCTTC. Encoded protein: CASSRLAGGRNEQFF.

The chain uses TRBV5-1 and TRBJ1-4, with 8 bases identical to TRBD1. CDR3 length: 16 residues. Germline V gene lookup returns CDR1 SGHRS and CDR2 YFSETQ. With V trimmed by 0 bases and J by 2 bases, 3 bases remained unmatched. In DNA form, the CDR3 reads TGCGCCAGCAGCTTGGCAGGGGGCAGGACTAATGAAAAACTGTTTTTT. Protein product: CASSLAGGRTNEKLFF.

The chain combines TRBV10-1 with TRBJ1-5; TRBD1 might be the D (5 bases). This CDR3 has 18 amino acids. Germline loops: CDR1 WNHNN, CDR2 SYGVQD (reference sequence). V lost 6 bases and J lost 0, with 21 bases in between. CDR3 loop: CASRSPGARFNSNQPQHF. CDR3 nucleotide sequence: TGCGCCAGCAGATCCCCTGGGGCACGGTTCAATAGCAATCAGCCCCAGCATTTT.

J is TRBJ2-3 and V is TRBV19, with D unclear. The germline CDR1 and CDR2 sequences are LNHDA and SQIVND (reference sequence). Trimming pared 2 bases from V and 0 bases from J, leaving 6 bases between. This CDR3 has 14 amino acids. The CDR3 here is CASSIMESTDTQYF. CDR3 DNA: TGTGCCAGTAGTATAATGGAGAGCACAGATACGCAGTATTTT.

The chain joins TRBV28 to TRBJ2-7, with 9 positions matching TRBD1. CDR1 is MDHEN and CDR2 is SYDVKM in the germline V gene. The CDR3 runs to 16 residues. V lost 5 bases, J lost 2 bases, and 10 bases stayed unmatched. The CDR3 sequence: CASSGQGTGRTYEQYF. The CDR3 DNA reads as TGTGCCAGCAGTGGACAGGGGACAGGGAGGACCTACGAGCAGTACTTC.

The CDR3: CATSRDRGTDTQYF. As DNA, the CDR3 is TGTGCCACCAGCAGGGACAGGGGGACAGATACGCAGTATTTT. The V and J genes are TRBV15 and TRBJ2-3; 10 bases are shared with TRBD1. Germline CDR1 LNHNV, CDR2 YYDKDF (reference sequence). The CDR3 runs to 14 residues. The V and J ends lost 3 bases and 3 bases, in that order; junction bases with no gene match: 0.

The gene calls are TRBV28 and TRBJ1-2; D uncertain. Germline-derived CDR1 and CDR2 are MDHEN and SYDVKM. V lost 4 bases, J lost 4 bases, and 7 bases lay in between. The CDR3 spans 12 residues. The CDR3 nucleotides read TGTGCCAGCAGTTCTGGAAGCTATGGCTACACCTTC. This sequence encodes CASSSGSYGYTF.

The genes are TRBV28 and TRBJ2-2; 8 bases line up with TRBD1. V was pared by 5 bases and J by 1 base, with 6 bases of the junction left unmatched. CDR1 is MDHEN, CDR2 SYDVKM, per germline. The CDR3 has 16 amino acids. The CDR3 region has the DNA TGTGCCAGCAGTGCCACCGGGACAGGGAACACCGGGGAGCTGTTTTTT. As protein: CASSATGTGNTGELFF.

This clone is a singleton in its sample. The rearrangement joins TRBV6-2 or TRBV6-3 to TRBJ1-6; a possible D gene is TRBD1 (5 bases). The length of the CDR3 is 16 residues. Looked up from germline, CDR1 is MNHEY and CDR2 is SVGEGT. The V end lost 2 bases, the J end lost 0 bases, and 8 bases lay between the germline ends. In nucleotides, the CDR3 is TGTGCCAGCAGTTACCGGGGGAGCTCCTATAATTCACCCCTCCACTTT. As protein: CASSYRGSSYNSPLHF.

The CDR3 reads CASSTVPIHRSSGELFF. The CDR3 DNA reads TGTGCCAGCAGCACCGTGCCTATCCACCGGAGTTCCGGGGAGCTGTTTTTT. This chain uses TRBV21-1 with TRBJ2-2; the DNA was not used to check the table's D call, TRBD2. TRBV21-1 is deemed a pseudogene. The CDR3 is 17 amino acids.

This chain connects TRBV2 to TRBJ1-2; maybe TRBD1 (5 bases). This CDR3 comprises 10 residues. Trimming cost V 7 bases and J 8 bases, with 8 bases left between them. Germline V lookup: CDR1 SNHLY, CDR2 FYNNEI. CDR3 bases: TGTGCCAGCACCGGGGGGGGCTACACCTTC. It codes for CASTGGGYTF. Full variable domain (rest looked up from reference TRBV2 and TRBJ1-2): EPEVTQTPSHQVTQMGQEVILRCVPISNHLYFYWYRQILGQKVEFLVSFYNNEISEKSEIFDDQFSVERPDGSNFTLKIRSTKLEDSAMYFCASTGGGYTFGSGTRLTVV.

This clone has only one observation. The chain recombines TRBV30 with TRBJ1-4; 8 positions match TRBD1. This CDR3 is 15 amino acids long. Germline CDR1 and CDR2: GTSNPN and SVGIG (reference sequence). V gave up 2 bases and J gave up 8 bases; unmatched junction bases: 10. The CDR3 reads CAWSFGTGGGEKLFF. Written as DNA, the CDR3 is TGTGCCTGGAGTTTTGGGACAGGAGGAGGGGAAAAACTGTTTTTT.

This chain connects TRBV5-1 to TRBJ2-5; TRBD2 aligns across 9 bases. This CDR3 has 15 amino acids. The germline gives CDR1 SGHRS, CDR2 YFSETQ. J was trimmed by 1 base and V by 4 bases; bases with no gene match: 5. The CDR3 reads CASSPLTSGQETQYF. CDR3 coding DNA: TGCGCCAGCAGCCCGTTGACTAGCGGCCAAGAGACCCAGTACTTC.

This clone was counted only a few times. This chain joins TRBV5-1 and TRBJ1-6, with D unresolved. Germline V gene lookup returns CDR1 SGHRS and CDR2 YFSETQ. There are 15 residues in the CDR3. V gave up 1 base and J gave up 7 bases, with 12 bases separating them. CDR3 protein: CASSLRSGENSPLHF. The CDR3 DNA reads TGCGCCAGCAGCTTGCGATCCGGGGAGAATTCACCCCTCCACTTT.

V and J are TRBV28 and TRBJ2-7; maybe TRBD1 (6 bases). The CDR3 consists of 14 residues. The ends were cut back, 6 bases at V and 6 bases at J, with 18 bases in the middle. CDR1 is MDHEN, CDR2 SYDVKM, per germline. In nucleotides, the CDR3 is TGTGCCAGCAGCCCCGGACAGACTACCGGCGAGCAGTACTTC. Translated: CASSPGQTTGEQYF.

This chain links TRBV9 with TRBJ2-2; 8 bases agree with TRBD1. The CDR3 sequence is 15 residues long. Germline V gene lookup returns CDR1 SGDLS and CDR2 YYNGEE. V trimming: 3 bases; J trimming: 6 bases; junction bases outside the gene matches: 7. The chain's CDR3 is CASSARGLGAGELFF. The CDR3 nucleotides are TGTGCCAGCAGCGCCAGGGGGCTCGGGGCCGGGGAGCTGTTTTTT.

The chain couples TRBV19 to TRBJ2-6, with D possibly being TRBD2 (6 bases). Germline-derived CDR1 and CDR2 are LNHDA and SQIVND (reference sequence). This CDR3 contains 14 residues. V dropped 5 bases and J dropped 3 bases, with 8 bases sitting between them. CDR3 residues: CASSSGDGANVLTF. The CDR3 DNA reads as TGTGCCAGTAGTTCGGGGGATGGGGCCAACGTCCTGACTTTC.

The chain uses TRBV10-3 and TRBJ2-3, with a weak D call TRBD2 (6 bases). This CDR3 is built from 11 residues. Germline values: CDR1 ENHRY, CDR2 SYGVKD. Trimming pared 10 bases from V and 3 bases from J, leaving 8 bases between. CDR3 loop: CATGGTDTQYF. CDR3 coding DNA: TGTGCCACTGGAGGGACAGATACGCAGTATTTT.

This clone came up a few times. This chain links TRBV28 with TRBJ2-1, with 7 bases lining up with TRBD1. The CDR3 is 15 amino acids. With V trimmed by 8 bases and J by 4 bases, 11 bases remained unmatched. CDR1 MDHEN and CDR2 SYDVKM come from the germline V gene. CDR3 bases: TGTGCCAGCTTCACGCAGGGGACAGCTTACAATGAGCAGTTCTTC. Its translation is CASFTQGTAYNEQFF.

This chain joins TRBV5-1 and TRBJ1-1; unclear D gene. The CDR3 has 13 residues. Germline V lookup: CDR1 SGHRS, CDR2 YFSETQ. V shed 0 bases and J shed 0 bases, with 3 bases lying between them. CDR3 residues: CASSLVLNTEAFF. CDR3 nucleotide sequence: TGCGCCAGCAGCTTGGTCCTGAACACTGAAGCTTTCTTT.

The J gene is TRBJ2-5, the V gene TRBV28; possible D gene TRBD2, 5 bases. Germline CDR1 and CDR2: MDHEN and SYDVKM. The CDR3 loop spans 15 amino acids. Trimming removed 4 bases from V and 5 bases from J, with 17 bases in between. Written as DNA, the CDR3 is TGTGCCAGCAGTTCCACATTCCGAGGGCGGGAGACCCAGTACTTC. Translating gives CASSSTFRGRETQYF.

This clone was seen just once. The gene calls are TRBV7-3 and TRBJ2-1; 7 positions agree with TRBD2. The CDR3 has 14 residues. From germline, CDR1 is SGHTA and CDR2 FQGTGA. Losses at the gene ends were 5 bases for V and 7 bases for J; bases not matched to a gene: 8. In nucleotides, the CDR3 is TGTGCCAGCAGCCCTAGCGGCCTCGGGAATGAGCAGTTCTTC. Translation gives CASSPSGLGNEQFF.

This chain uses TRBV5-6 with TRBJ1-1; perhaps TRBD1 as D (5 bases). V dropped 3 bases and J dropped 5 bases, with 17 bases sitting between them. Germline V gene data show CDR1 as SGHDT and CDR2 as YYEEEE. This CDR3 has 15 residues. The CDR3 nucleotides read TGTGCCAGCAGCTGGGACGCGTCGGGCGTGACTGAAGCTTTCTTT. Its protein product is CASSWDASGVTEAFF.

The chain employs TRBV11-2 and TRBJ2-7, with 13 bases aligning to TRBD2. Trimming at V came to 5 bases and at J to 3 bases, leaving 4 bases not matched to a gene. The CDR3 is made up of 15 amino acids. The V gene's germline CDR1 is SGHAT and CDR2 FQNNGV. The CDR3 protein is CASSTRTSGSYEQYF. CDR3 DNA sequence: TGTGCCAGCAGCACCCGGACTAGCGGGAGCTACGAGCAGTACTTC.

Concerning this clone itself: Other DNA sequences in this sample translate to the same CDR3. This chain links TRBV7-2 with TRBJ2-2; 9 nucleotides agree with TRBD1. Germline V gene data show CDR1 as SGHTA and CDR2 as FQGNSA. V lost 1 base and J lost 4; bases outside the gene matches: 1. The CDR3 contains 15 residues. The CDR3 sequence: CASSLGQGGTGELFF. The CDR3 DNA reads TGTGCCAGCAGCTTAGGACAGGGGGGCACCGGGGAGCTGTTTTTT.

The CDR3 sequence is CSYDRGGGTLHF. In DNA form, the CDR3 reads TGCAGCTACGACAGGGGGGGTGGGACCCTCCACTTT. The chain recombines TRBV29-1 with TRBJ1-6; TRBD1 aligns across 9 bases. The CDR3 has 12 amino acids. Germline assignment: CDR1 SQVTM and CDR2 ANQGSEA. J lost 14 bases, V lost 8 bases, and 10 bases had no gene match.

CDR3 in amino acids: CASSFAPGPGEQYF. CDR3 DNA sequence: TGTGCCAGCAGCTTCGCCCCGGGTCCTGGGGAGCAGTACTTC. The chain carries TRBV7-2 and TRBJ2-7, with D hard to call. This CDR3 comprises 14 residues. Trimming stripped 3 bases from V and 7 bases from J, with 16 bases between. Germline lookup yields CDR1 SGHTA and CDR2 FQGNSA. The variable domain in full, with the rest retrieved from reference TRBV7-2 and TRBJ2-7, is GAGVSQSPSNKVTEKGKDVELRCDPISGHTALYWYRQSLGQGLEFLIYFQGNSAPDKSGLPSDRFSAERTGGSVSTLTIQRTQQEDSAVYLCASSFAPGPGEQYFGPGTRLTVT.

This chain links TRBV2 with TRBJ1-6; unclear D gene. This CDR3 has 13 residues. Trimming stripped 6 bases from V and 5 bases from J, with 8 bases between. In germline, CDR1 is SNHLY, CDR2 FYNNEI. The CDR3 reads CASSGVNNSPLHF. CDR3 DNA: TGTGCCAGCAGCGGGGTAAATAATTCACCCCTCCACTTT.

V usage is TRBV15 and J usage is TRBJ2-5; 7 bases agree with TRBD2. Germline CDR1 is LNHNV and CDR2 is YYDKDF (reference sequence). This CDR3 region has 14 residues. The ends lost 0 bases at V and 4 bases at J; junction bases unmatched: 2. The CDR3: CATSRDRGVETQYF. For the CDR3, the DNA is TGTGCCACCAGCAGAGATCGGGGGGTAGAGACCCAGTACTTC.

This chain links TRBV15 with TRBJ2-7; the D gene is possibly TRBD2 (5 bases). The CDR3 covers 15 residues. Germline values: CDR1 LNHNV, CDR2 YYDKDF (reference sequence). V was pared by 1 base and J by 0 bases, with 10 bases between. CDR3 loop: CATSRGGLNSYEQYF. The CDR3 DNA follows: TGTGCCACCAGCAGAGGCGGGCTGAACTCCTACGAGCAGTACTTC.